This TCR beta chain was captured by sequencing in a study of cytotoxic CD8 clonotypes in ibrutinib-treated CLL. At the level of the study: Investigators reported roughly 24 partial and 2 complete responses; after median roughly 70 months, roughly 14 patients remained remitted and 12 progressed. Study-wide results and caveats: Clonality rose at ibrutinib response and fell back toward baseline at progression.

Investigators sought sequencing depths of between 1 in 200,000 and 1 in 1 million T cells. The assay was immunoSEQ multiplex PCR, and TCRdb's table has in-frame clones only and misses some. Of approximately 280,000 clones listed, approximately 79% are singletons. In the case of this clone: The antigen remains unidentified.

The CDR3 totals 14 residues. V lost 3 bases and J lost 1, with 9 bases in between. CDR1 and CDR2 (germline): SQVTM, ANQGSEA. This sequence joins TRBV29-1 and TRBJ2-2, with D possibly TRBD1 on 5 matching bases. The material was PBMCs, obtained at disease progression, from a patient treated with ibrutinib. This TCR was sampled from a human donor with chronic lymphocytic leukemia. The CDR3: CSVDGHRNTGELFF. CDR3 DNA: TGCAGCGTTGACGGACATCGGAACACCGGGGAGCTGTTTTTT.